This T cell receptor beta chain was obtained from a study of T cell responses to AZD1222 COVID-19 vaccine. Data came from immunoSEQ multiplex PCR; TCRdb stores just in-frame clones and leaves some out. The table lists 150,000 to 200,000 clones, 85% to 90% of them singletons. Overall study results and limits: Targeting of unmutated variant regions was reportedly seen in nearly half of spike-specific TCRs. A mostly white British donor set with more females was recruited, and clonal diversity was possibly underestimated. Spike was spanned by vaccine-associated CD4 TCRs, with dominance at 160-218 and 743-854. Only a handful of AZD1222 recipients were seropositive at baseline.

As regards this clone: Antigen: not known.

Trimming removed 2 bases at V and 3 bases at J, with 10 bases between. This CDR3 has 15 residues. CDR1 is KGHSH, CDR2 LQKENI, per germline. The material was peripheral blood, obtained on day 0 of AZD1222 vaccination. The sequence derives from an adult in good health. V usage is TRBV18 and J usage is TRBJ1-4; D may be TRBD1 (6 bases). CDR3 sequence (DNA): TGTGCCAGCTCACCAAGCGGACAGCCTAATGAAAAACTGTTTTTT. Translated: CASSPSGQPNEKLFF.